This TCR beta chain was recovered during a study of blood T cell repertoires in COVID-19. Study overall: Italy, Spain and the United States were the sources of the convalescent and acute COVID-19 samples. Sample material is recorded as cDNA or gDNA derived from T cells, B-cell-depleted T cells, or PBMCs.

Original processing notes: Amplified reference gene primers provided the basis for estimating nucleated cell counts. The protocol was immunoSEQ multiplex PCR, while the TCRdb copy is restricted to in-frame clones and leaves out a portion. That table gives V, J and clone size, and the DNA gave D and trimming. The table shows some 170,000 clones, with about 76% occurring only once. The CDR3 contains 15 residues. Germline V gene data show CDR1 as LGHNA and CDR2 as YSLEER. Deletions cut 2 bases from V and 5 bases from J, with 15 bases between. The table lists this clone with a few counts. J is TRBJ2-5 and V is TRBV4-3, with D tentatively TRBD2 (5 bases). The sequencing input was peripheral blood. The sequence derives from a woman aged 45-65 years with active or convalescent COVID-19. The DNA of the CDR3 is TGCGCCAGCAGCCAACTCGCACTAGGTGGTGAGACCCAGTACTTC. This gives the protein CASSQLALGGETQYF.